This T cell receptor beta chain appears in the sequencing data of a study of blood T cell repertoires in COVID-19. Across the study: Samples came from the United States, Italy and Spain, spanning acute and convalescent COVID-19.

Followed longitudinally, the Seattle patients had been enrolled during active infection. Germline assignment: CDR1 MNHEY and CDR2 SVGEGT. The germline V and J ends were trimmed by 2 bases and 2 bases, with 12 bases remaining between them. This CDR3 is 15 amino acids long. Assay used: immunoSEQ multiplex PCR; TCRdb lists only in-frame clones, some missing. The sample contains approximately 300,000 clones, roughly 90% of which appear only once. V usage is TRBV6-2 or TRBV6-3 and J usage is TRBJ2-5; tentative D call: TRBD2 (6 bases). Sequenced: peripheral blood. This TCR derives from a woman aged 25 to 39 with COVID-19, enrolled during active disease. CDR3 nucleotides: TGTGCCAGCAGTTACCGCCGTAGCGGACAAGAGACCCAGTACTTC. Protein product: CASSYRRSGQETQYF.